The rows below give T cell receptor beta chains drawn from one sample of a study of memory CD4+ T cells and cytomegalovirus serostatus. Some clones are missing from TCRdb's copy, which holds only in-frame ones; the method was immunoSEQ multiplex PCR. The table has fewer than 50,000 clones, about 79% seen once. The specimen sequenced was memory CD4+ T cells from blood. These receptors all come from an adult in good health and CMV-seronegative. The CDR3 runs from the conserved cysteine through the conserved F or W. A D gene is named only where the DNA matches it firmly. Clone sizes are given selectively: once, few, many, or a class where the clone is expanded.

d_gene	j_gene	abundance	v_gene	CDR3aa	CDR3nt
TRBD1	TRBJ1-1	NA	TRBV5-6	CASSLTQGMGLQAFF	TGTGCCAGCAGCCTCACACAGGGGATGGGACTACAAGCTTTCTTT
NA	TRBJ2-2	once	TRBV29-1	CSVVEGYTGELFF	TGCAGCGTTGTGGAGGGGTACACCGGGGAGCTGTTTTTT
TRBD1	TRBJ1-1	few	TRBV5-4	CASNRDRGEAEAFF	TGTGCCAGCAATCGAGACAGGGGAGAGGCTGAAGCTTTCTTT
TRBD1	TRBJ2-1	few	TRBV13	CASSSGTVMFF	TGTGCCAGCAGCTCCGGGACAGTAATGTTCTTC
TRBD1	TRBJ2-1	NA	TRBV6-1	CATRREGQGYNEQFF	TGTGCCACCCGACGTGAGGGACAGGGATACAATGAGCAGTTCTTC
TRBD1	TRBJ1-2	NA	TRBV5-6	CASSLGDRDGYTF	TGTGCCAGCAGCTTGGGGGACAGGGATGGCTACACCTTC
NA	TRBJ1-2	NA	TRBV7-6	CASSTNYGRGAYGYTF	TGTGCCAGCAGCACAAATTACGGCCGAGGGGCCTATGGCTACACCTTC
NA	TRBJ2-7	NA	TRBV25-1	CASSADLREQYF	TGTGCCAGCAGTGCTGACCTTCGGGAGCAGTACTTC
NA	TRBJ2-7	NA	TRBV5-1	CASSLVSYEQYF	TGCGCCAGCAGCTTGGTGTCCTACGAGCAGTACTTC
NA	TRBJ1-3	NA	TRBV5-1	CASSLGYRNPGNTIYF	TGCGCCAGCAGCTTGGGATACAGGAACCCTGGAAACACCATATATTTT
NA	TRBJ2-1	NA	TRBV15	CATSQANEQFF	TGTGCCACCAGCCAAGCGAATGAGCAGTTCTTC
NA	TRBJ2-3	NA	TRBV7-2	CASFTGTDTDTQYF	TGTGCCAGCTTCACAGGGACCGACACCGATACGCAGTATTTT
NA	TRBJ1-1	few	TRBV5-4	CASSLSGARNTEAFF	TGTGCCAGCAGCTTGTCGGGGGCTCGGAACACTGAAGCTTTCTTT
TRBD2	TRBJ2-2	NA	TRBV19	CASSTSGTSGTLSGELFF	TGTGCCAGTAGTACCTCGGGGACTAGCGGGACTCTTTCCGGGGAGCTGTTTTTT
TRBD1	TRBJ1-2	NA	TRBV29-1	CSVPKTGNYGYTF	TGCAGCGTTCCAAAGACAGGGAACTATGGCTACACCTTC
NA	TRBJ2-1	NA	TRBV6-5	CASSYAQTSYNEQFF	TGTGCCAGCAGTTATGCGCAGACCTCCTACAATGAGCAGTTCTTC
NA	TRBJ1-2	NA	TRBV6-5	CATRRPGSNYGYTF	TGTGCCACCCGGCGGCCAGGGTCGAACTATGGCTACACCTTC